These 17 T cell receptor beta chains originate from one sample sequenced in a study of regulatory T cells in long-lasting Graves disease. The TCR beta library used iRepertoire HTBI primers with Arm-PCR amplification of CDR3. TCRdb re-analysed the multiplex PCR reads in MiXCR, keeping a single row per CDR3 protein. The table has some 440,000 distinct CDR3 sequences, 20% seen once. Sample time point: persistent/refractory GD, antithyroid drugs over 5 years with positive TRAb. PBMC-extracted RNA yielded the TCR library. Sequenced material: peripheral blood mononuclear cells (PBMCs), taken when the disease was refractory, from a patient treated with antithyroid drugs. These receptors all come from a female donor with Graves disease.

This rearrangement joins TRBV29-1 to TRBJ2-1; 8 bases fit TRBD2. CDR3 length: 14 amino acids. The V gene end was trimmed by 3 bases and the J gene end by 8 bases; junction bases not matched to a gene: 9. Germline-derived CDR1 and CDR2 are SQVTM and ANQGSEA. Written as DNA, the CDR3 is TGCAGCGTTGATTACGGGAGGGCAATGGATGAGCAGTTCTTC. Its protein product is CSVDYGRAMDEQFF.

The chain couples TRBV7-2 to TRBJ2-5; D is unresolved. CDR3 size: 11 residues. The V end was cut by 1 base, the J end by 7 bases, with 4 bases between. Germline values: CDR1 SGHTA, CDR2 FQGNSA. The CDR3 region is CASSLGSTQYF. The CDR3 DNA reads TGTGCCAGCAGCTTAGGCTCGACCCAGTACTTC.

This chain links TRBV11-2 with TRBJ2-7; 8 bases map to TRBD1. Losses at the gene ends were 0 bases for V and 6 bases for J; bases not matched to a gene: 10. The CDR3 runs to 16 residues. The germline V gene has CDR1 SGHAT and CDR2 FQNNGV. The CDR3 loop is CASSLEAGQVRGEQYF. CDR3 bases: TGTGCCAGCAGCTTAGAGGCGGGACAGGTGAGGGGCGAGCAGTACTTC. The full variable domain, completed using reference TRBV11-2 and TRBJ2-7, is EAGVAQSPRYKIIEKRQSVAFWCNPISGHATLYWYQQILGQGPKLLIQFQNNGVVDDSQLPKDRFSAERLKGVDSTLKIQPAKLEDSAVYLCASSLEAGQVRGEQYFGPGTRLTVT.

This clonotype appeared many times. J is TRBJ1-5 and V is TRBV7-8, with D possibly matching TRBD1 (6 bases). In germline, CDR1 is SGHVS, CDR2 FQNEAQ. Trimming removed 4 bases from V and 5 bases from J, with 18 bases in between. This CDR3 spans 16 amino acids. CDR3: CASSSARTVLDQPQHF. DNA of the CDR3: TGTGCCAGCAGCTCCGCACGGACAGTTCTCGATCAGCCCCAGCATTTT.

Note on this clonotype: This could be a read error, since a much larger clone is one nucleotide away. This chain uses TRBV29-1 with TRBJ2-7; 8 nucleotides match TRBD2. Germline CDR1 reads SQVTM; CDR2 reads ANQGSEA. V gave up 4 bases and J gave up 1 base; unmatched junction bases: 12. The CDR3 sequence is 16 residues long. This CDR3 reads CSVGDLVPSGSYEQYF. CDR3 nucleotide sequence: TGCAGCGTTGGAGATCTCGTGCCTAGCGGGTCCTACGAGCAGTACTTC.

This clonotype was seen many times. The V gene is TRBV28, the J gene TRBJ1-2; TRBD1 might be the D (6 bases). V was shortened by 3 bases and J by 5 bases, with 13 bases between the two germline ends. In germline, CDR1 is MDHEN, CDR2 SYDVKM. This CDR3 region has 14 residues. The CDR3 DNA reads as TGTGCCAGCAGTTTGCCATTAACAGGGTATGGCTACACCTTC. Protein product: CASSLPLTGYGYTF.

Ten or more counts support this clonotype. The chain combines TRBV5-1 with TRBJ1-2, with 10 bases matching TRBD1. The CDR3 totals 13 residues. The V gene end was trimmed by 4 bases and the J gene end by 5 bases; junction bases not matched to a gene: 2. Germline lookup yields CDR1 SGHRS and CDR2 YFSETQ. The CDR3 sequence: CASSGGQGYGYTF. The CDR3 DNA sequence: TGCGCCAGCAGCGGGGGACAGGGGTATGGCTACACCTTC.

This sequence joins TRBV4-2 and TRBJ2-1; D gene unclear. This CDR3 is 13 amino acids long. V dropped 7 bases and J dropped 5 bases, with 12 bases sitting between them. The germline CDR1 and CDR2 sequences are LGHNA and YNFKEQ. CDR3 DNA: TGTGCCAGCAAGGGCAGTCTTGACAATGAGCAGTTCTTC. This sequence encodes CASKGSLDNEQFF.

The gene calls are TRBV19 and TRBJ2-7, with D perhaps matching TRBD1 (6 bases). CDR3 length: 11 residues. Germline CDR1 and CDR2: LNHDA and SQIVND (reference sequence). Deletions cut 8 bases from V and 4 bases from J, with 9 bases between. The DNA of the CDR3 is TGTGCCAGTCGGGACAAATACGAGCAGTACTTC. This gives the protein CASRDKYEQYF. Full variable domain (rest looked up from reference TRBV19 and TRBJ2-7): DGGITQSPKYLFRKEGQNVTLSCEQNLNHDAMYWYRQDPGQGLRLIYYSQIVNDFQKGDIAEGYSVSREKKESFPLTVTSAQKNPTAFYLCASRDKYEQYFGPGTRLTVT.

V gene TRBV7-2 combines with J gene TRBJ1-3; D uncertain. V dropped 4 bases and J dropped 0 bases, with 22 bases sitting between them. This CDR3 contains 19 residues. Germline loops: CDR1 SGHTA, CDR2 FQGNSA. CDR3 protein: CASSSGRLLKAGSGNTIYF. CDR3 coding DNA: TGTGCCAGCAGCTCAGGACGCCTGCTAAAAGCCGGCTCTGGAAACACCATATATTTT.

This clonotype showed up many times. The rearrangement links TRBV20-1 to TRBJ2-7; 10 bases line up with TRBD1. J gave up 6 bases and V 3 bases, and 5 bases lay outside the gene matches. This CDR3 contains 13 residues. Germline assignment: CDR1 DFQATT and CDR2 SNEGSKA (reference sequence). CDR3 loop: CSASRQGAGEQYF. The CDR3 nucleotides read TGCAGTGCTAGCCGACAGGGGGCAGGCGAGCAGTACTTC.

This clonotype was observed a handful of times. CDR3 sequence (DNA): TGTGCCAGTAGTATAGAATTAGCGGGGGCTCAAGAGACCCAGTACTTC. Amino acids: CASSIELAGAQETQYF. The gene calls are TRBV19 and TRBJ2-5; TRBD2 aligns across 9 bases. The trim removed 0 bases at V and 2 bases at J, leaving 4 bases unmatched. CDR1 and CDR2 from the germline V gene are LNHDA and SQIVND (reference sequence). The CDR3 consists of 16 residues.

This clonotype was seen more than once but under ten times. V is TRBV6-2 or TRBV6-3 and J is TRBJ2-2; D remains ambiguous. The CDR3 is 13 residues long. Trimming removed 4 bases at V and 5 bases at J, with 8 bases between. Germline CDR1 MNHEY, CDR2 SVGEGT. The CDR3 is CASSFLRTGELFF. The CDR3 DNA sequence: TGTGCCAGCAGTTTTTTGAGAACCGGGGAGCTGTTTTTT.

The chain couples TRBV12-3 or TRBV12-4 to TRBJ1-1; D call uncertain. The V gene lost 2 bases and the J gene lost 1 base, with 8 bases spanning the gap. The CDR3 is made up of 14 amino acids. The CDR3 DNA is TGTGCCAGCAGTTTAATAAATCGGAACACTGAAGCTTTCTTT. Translating gives CASSLINRNTEAFF.

This clonotype turned up a few times. V usage is TRBV11-1 and J usage is TRBJ2-1; TRBD2 agrees at 12 bases. Germline V CDR1 and CDR2: SGHAT, FQDESV (reference sequence). The CDR3 covers 18 residues. Trimming removed 5 bases from V and 1 base from J; junction bases left unmatched: 9. CDR3 sequence: CASSQTSGRSRSYNEQFF. The DNA for the CDR3 is TGTGCCAGCAGCCAAACTAGCGGGAGGTCACGATCCTACAATGAGCAGTTCTTC.

To note about this clonotype: Possible read error: a much larger clone is one base away. The chain joins TRBV27 to TRBJ1-1; D uncertain. The CDR3 covers 13 residues. Germline CDR1 and CDR2: MNHEY and SMNVEV (reference sequence). V dropped 4 bases and J dropped 4 bases, with 10 bases sitting between them. This CDR3 is CASSSPSGTEAFF. CDR3 sequence (DNA): TGTGCCAGCAGTTCACCCTCGGGCACTGAAGCTTTCTTT.

This clonotype was seen repeatedly, ten times or more. The J gene is TRBJ1-2, the V gene TRBV29-1; no reliable D call. Between the trimmed V and J ends, which lost 4 bases and 8 bases, there was a span of 8 bases. CDR1 and CDR2 (germline): SQVTM, ANQGSEA. This CDR3 has 10 amino acids. CDR3 sequence: CSVVTDGYTF. CDR3 in DNA: TGCAGCGTTGTAACCGACGGCTACACCTTC. The full variable domain, with the rest looked up from reference TRBV29-1 and TRBJ1-2, is SAVISQKPSRDICQRGTSLTIQCQVDSQVTMMFWYRQQPGQSLTLIATANQGSEATYESGFVIDKFPISRPNLTFSTLTVSNMSPEDSSIYLCSVVTDGYTFGSGTRLTVV.